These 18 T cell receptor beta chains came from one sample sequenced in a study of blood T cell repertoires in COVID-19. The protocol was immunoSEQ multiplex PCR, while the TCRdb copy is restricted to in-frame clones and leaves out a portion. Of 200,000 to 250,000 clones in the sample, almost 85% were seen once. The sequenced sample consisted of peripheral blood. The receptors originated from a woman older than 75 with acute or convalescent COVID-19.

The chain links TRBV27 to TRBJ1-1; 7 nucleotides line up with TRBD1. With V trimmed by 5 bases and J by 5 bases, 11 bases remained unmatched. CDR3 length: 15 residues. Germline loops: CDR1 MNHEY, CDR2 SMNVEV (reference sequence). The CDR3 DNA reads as TGTGCCAGCAGTCCATGGACAGGACGGAGGACTGAAGCTTTCTTT. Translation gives CASSPWTGRRTEAFF.

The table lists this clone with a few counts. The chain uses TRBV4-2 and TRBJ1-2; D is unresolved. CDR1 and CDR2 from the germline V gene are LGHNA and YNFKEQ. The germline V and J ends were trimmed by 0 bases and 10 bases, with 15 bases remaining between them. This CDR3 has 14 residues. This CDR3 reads CASSQDDGSHAYTF. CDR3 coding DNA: TGTGCCAGCAGCCAAGATGACGGGTCACATGCCTACACCTTC.

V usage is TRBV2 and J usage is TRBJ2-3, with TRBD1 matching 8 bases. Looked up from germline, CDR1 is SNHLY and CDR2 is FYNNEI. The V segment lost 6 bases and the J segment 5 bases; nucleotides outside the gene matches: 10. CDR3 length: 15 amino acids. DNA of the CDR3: TGTGCCAGCAGCAAAAGGGCGACAGGGGAAGATACGCAGTATTTT. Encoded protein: CASSKRATGEDTQYF.

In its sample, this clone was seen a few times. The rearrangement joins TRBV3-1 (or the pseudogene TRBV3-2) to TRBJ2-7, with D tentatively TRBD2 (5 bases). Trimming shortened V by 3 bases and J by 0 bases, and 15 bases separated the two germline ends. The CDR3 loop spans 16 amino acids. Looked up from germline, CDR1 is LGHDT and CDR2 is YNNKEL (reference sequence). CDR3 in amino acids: CASSQVWRPSSYEQYF. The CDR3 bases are TGTGCCAGCAGCCAGGTTTGGAGGCCGAGCTCCTACGAGCAGTACTTC.

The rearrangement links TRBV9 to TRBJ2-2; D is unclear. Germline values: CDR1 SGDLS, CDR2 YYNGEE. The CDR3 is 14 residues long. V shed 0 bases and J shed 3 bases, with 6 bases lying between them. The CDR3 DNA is TGTGCCAGCAGCGTAGCTCCTTACACCGGGGAGCTGTTTTTT. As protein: CASSVAPYTGELFF.

CDR3 coding DNA: TGCGCCAGCGCTGGAGGGCCCGGCTACACCTTC. It is translated as CASAGGPGYTF. The chain recombines TRBV5-1 with TRBJ1-2; D is undetermined. Germline V gene lookup returns CDR1 SGHRS and CDR2 YFSETQ. Trimming took 7 bases from V and 8 from J, leaving 12 bases between them. The CDR3 is 11 residues long.

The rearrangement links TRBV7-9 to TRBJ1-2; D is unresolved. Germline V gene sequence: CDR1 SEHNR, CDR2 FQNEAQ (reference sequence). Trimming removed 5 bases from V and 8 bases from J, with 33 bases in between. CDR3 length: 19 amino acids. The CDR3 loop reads CASSPRAGARIQRLEGYTF. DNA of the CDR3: TGTGCCAGCAGCCCTCGGGCGGGCGCGAGGATTCAGAGACTCGAGGGCTACACCTTC.

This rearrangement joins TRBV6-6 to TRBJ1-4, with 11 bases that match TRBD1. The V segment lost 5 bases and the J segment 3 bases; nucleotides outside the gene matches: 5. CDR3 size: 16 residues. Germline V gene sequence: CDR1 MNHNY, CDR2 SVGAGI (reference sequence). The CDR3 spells CASSRTGGMANEKLFF. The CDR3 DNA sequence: TGTGCCAGCAGTCGGACAGGGGGCATGGCTAATGAAAAACTGTTTTTT.

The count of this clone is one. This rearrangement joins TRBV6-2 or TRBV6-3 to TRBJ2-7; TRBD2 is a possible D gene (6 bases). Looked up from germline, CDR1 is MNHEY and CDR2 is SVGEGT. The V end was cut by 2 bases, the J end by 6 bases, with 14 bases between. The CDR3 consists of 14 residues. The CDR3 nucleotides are TGTGCCAGCAGTTACGGGGGGATTTCTGGCGAGCAGTACTTC. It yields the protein CASSYGGISGEQYF.

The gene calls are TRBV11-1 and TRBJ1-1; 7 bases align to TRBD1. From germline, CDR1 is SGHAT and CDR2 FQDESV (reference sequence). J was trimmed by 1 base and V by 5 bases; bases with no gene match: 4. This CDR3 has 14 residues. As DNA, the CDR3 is TGTGCCAGCAGCCCCGGGACAGCGAACACTGAAGCTTTCTTT. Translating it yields CASSPGTANTEAFF.

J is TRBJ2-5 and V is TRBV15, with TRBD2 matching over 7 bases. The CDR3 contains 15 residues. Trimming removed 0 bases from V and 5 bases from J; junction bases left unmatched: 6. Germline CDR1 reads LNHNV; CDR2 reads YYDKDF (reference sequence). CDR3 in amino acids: CATSRERGGLETQYF. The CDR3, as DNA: TGTGCCACCAGCAGAGAGCGCGGGGGATTGGAGACCCAGTACTTC.

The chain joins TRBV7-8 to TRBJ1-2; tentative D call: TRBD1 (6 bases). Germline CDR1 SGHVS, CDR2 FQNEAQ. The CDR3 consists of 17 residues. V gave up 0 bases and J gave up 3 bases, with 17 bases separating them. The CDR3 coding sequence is TGTGCCAGCAGCTTAGCACAAGACACAGGGATATACTATGGCTACACCTTC. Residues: CASSLAQDTGIYYGYTF.

CDR3 sequence (DNA): TGTGCCAGCAGCTTGCCCCCGGCGGGGGCGGGGAATGAGCAGTTCTTC. Its translation: CASSLPPAGAGNEQFF. This chain uses TRBV5-5 with TRBJ2-1; the D gene is possibly TRBD2 (7 bases). The CDR3 length is 16 residues. Germline values: CDR1 SGHKS, CDR2 YYEKEE (reference sequence). V lost 1 base, J lost 7 bases, and 18 bases lay in between.

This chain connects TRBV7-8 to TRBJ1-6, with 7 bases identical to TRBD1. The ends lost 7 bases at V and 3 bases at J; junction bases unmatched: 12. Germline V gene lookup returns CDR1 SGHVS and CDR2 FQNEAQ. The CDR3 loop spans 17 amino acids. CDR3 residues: CASNKGPGQSYNSPLHF. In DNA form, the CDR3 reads TGTGCCAGCAACAAAGGGCCGGGACAGAGCTATAATTCACCCCTCCACTTT.

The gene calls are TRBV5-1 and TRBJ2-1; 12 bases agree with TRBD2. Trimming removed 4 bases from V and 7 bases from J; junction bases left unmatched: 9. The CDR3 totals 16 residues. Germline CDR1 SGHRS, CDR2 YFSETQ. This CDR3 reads CASSLMTSGRGNEQFF. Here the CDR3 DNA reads TGCGCCAGCAGCCTTATGACTAGCGGGAGAGGGAATGAGCAGTTCTTC.

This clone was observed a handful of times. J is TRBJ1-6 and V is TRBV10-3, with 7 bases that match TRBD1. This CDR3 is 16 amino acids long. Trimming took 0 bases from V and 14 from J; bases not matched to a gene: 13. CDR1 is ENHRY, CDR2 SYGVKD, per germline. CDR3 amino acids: CAISESTGTNNGALHF. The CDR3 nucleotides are TGTGCCATCAGTGAGTCGACAGGGACCAACAATGGGGCCCTCCACTTT.

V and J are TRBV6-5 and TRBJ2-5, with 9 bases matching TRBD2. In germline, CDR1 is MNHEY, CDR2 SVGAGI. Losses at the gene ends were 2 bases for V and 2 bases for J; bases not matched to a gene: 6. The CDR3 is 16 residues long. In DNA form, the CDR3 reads TGTGCCAGCAGTTACGCCCTACTAGCGGGTCAAGAGACCCAGTACTTC. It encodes CASSYALLAGQETQYF.

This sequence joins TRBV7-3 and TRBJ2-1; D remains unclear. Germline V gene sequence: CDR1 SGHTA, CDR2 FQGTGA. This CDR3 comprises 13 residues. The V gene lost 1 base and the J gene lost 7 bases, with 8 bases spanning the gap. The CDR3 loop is CASSLIVDNEQFF. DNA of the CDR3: TGTGCCAGCAGCTTAATTGTAGATAATGAGCAGTTCTTC.